By sample fraction, the clone carrying this T cell receptor (beta chain) is medium-sized (0.01 to 0.1%). For TCR, cDNA came from 5'RACE template switching, which added a universal primer site and UMIs. TCRdb fed the 5' RACE reads into MiXCR, producing one record per CDR3 protein. Among 9,500 to 15,000 distinct CDR3 sequences listed, roughly 5.8% were seen once. The sample is drawn from a study of T cells after yellow fever vaccination. General study points: The booster response re-showed most primary clones: 96% CD4, almost 90% CD8.

The CDR3 is 15 amino acids. The ends lost 2 bases at V and 5 bases at J; junction bases unmatched: 5. Germline CDR1 and CDR2: SGHVS and FNYEAQ. The chain has TRBV7-6 and TRBJ2-5, with 10 bases identical to TRBD1. The material sequenced was PBMCs, either bulk or a sorted T-cell subset (CD4+, CD8+, memory, or dextramer-sorted; not recorded which), taken on the day of the yellow fever booster vaccination. The TCR was taken from a man aged 30 to 39 who received the YFV17D yellow fever vaccine. CDR3 in amino acids: CASSLTTGGWETQYF. The CDR3 DNA reads as TGTGCCAGCAGCTTAACGACAGGGGGCTGGGAGACCCAGTACTTC.